Below are 20 T cell receptor beta chains sequenced from a single sample in a study of shared clonotypes between healthy human individuals. Here immunoSEQ multiplex PCR was the method, and the copy in TCRdb shows in-frame clones only, minus some. The sample lists some 2,100,000 clones, roughly 95% occurring once. Sequenced: naive CD4+ T cells sorted from blood. Regarding subset: CD45RA+ positively selected. The receptors come from a man aged 18 to 29 in good health.

V and J are TRBV4-3 and TRBJ2-7; tentatively, D is TRBD1 (5 bases). Trimming stripped 5 bases from V and 2 bases from J, with 10 bases between. The V gene's germline CDR1 is LGHNA and CDR2 YSLEER. The CDR3 covers 13 residues. The CDR3 is CASSKGFAYEQYF. The CDR3 nucleotides read TGCGCCAGCAGCAAGGGGTTCGCCTACGAGCAGTACTTC.

This CDR3 is CASSQLSGIDSPLHF. DNA for the CDR3: TGTGCCAGCAGCCAATTATCAGGGATCGACTCACCCCTCCACTTT. The chain joins TRBV7-2 to TRBJ1-6; D is perhaps TRBD1 (5 bases). This CDR3 spans 15 amino acids. V lost 5 bases and J 10 bases, leaving 18 bases between the germline ends. CDR1 and CDR2 (germline): SGHTA, FQGNSA. The whole variable domain, remainder taken from reference TRBV7-2 and TRBJ1-6, is GAGVSQSPSNKVTEKGKDVELRCDPISGHTALYWYRQSLGQGLEFLIYFQGNSAPDKSGLPSDRFSAERTGGSVSTLTIQRTQQEDSAVYLCASSQLSGIDSPLHFGNGTRLTVT.

J is TRBJ1-5 and V is TRBV4-3, with 9 bases that match TRBD1. V shed 0 bases, J shed 5 bases, and the junction held 2 bases outside the gene matches. The CDR3 is made up of 15 amino acids. The germline V gene has CDR1 LGHNA and CDR2 YSLEER. In DNA form, the CDR3 reads TGCGCCAGCAGCCAAGAGGGGACAGGGTATCAGCCCCAGCATTTT. Protein product: CASSQEGTGYQPQHF.

V gene TRBV5-1 combines with J gene TRBJ2-3; 9 bases fit TRBD2. V gave up 1 base and J gave up 2 bases; unmatched junction bases: 5. The CDR3 has 16 amino acids. CDR1 and CDR2 from the germline V gene are SGHRS and YFSETQ. The CDR3 nucleotides are TGCGCCAGCAGCTTGCGAGCGGGGGGACACACAGATACGCAGTATTTT. It is translated as CASSLRAGGHTDTQYF.

V is TRBV4-3 and J is TRBJ1-6; the D gene is possibly TRBD1 (5 bases). The germline V gene encodes CDR1 LGHNA and CDR2 YSLEER. The CDR3 spans 18 residues. Between the trimmed V and J ends, which lost 3 bases and 7 bases, there was a span of 22 bases. As DNA, the CDR3 is TGCGCCAGCAGCCACCTAAATCCCGACAGATATGAGAATTCACCCCTCCACTTT. It codes for CASSHLNPDRYENSPLHF.

The V call is TRBV5-1, the J call TRBJ2-1, with D perhaps TRBD2 (6 bases). The ends were cut back, 0 bases at V and 3 bases at J, with 16 bases in the middle. CDR3 length: 17 amino acids. Germline CDR1 is SGHRS and CDR2 is YFSETQ. CDR3 DNA sequence: TGCGCCAGCAGCTTGGCCGCGGCGGGACGGGGCTACAATGAGCAGTTCTTC. It yields the protein CASSLAAAGRGYNEQFF.

The chain carries TRBV5-1 and TRBJ2-5; TRBD2 aligns across 15 bases. Looked up from germline, CDR1 is SGHRS and CDR2 is YFSETQ. V dropped 3 bases and J dropped 7; count of bases not matched to a gene: 7. This CDR3 contains 16 residues. CDR3 residues: CASSSRSGLAGGTQYF. The CDR3 nucleotides read TGCGCCAGCAGCTCACGATCGGGACTAGCGGGGGGGACCCAGTACTTC.

The chain links TRBV9 to TRBJ2-7; tentatively, D is TRBD2 (5 bases). V lost 0 bases to trimming and J lost 5 bases, with 15 bases between them. Germline V gene data show CDR1 as SGDLS and CDR2 as YYNGEE. This CDR3 is built from 15 residues. This CDR3 reads CASSVAILAEDEQYF. The CDR3 nucleotides are TGTGCCAGCAGCGTAGCTATCCTAGCTGAAGACGAGCAGTACTTC.

The CDR3 bases are TGTGCCAGCAGCTTATACTCGGGCTACGAGCAGTACTTC. It encodes CASSLYSGYEQYF. This chain links TRBV7-3 with TRBJ2-7; D unclear. This CDR3 contains 13 residues. The V end lost 2 bases, the J end lost 3 bases, and 8 bases lay between the germline ends. Looked up from germline, CDR1 is SGHTA and CDR2 is FQGTGA.

Of note for this clone: Additional DNA sequences in this sample encode the identical CDR3. The chain has TRBV5-1 and TRBJ2-7; TRBD1 matches at 10 bases. J was trimmed by 4 bases and V by 0 bases; bases with no gene match: 1. The CDR3 sequence is 14 residues long. From germline, CDR1 is SGHRS and CDR2 YFSETQ. CDR3 loop: CASSLGQGAYEQYF. CDR3 DNA: TGCGCCAGCAGCTTGGGACAGGGGGCTTACGAGCAGTACTTC.

In its sample, this clone was seen once. The V call is TRBV6-5, the J call TRBJ2-7, with 12 nucleotides matching TRBD1. Germline lookup yields CDR1 MNHEY and CDR2 SVGAGI. CDR3 length equals 15 residues. Trimming removed 6 bases from V and 7 bases from J; junction bases left unmatched: 10. CDR3 bases: TGTGCCAGCAGCCGCCAGGGACAGGGGGCTGGGGAGCAGTACTTC. It yields the protein CASSRQGQGAGEQYF.

Comment on this clone: Other nucleotide sequences in the sample specify the same CDR3. The CDR3 sequence is CASSQGASTDTQYF. DNA of the CDR3: TGTGCCAGCAGTCAGGGGGCGAGCACAGATACGCAGTATTTT. V usage is TRBV2 and J usage is TRBJ2-3; 8 bases are shared with TRBD1. J lost 0 bases, V lost 5 bases, and 1 base had no gene match. This CDR3 is built from 14 residues. The germline CDR1 and CDR2 sequences are SNHLY and FYNNEI.

This sequence joins TRBV19 and TRBJ2-7; tentative D call: TRBD2 (5 bases). Germline lookup yields CDR1 LNHDA and CDR2 SQIVND (reference sequence). Trimming cost V 4 bases and J 10 bases, with 8 bases left between them. This CDR3 contains 10 residues. The CDR3 DNA reads as TGTGCCAGTAGTAACGGGATCCAGTACTTC. This translates into CASSNGIQYF. Full variable domain (rest looked up from reference TRBV19 and TRBJ2-7): DGGITQSPKYLFRKEGQNVTLSCEQNLNHDAMYWYRQDPGQGLRLIYYSQIVNDFQKGDIAEGYSVSREKKESFPLTVTSAQKNPTAFYLCASSNGIQYFGPGTRLTVT.

The V gene is TRBV6-1, the J gene TRBJ2-1, with TRBD2 identical over 9 bases. The V and J ends lost 4 bases and 1 base, in that order; junction bases with no gene match: 2. This CDR3 spans 15 amino acids. Germline V lookup: CDR1 MNHNS, CDR2 SASEGT. The CDR3 bases are TGTGCCAGCAGTGCAACTAGCGGGTCCTACAATGAGCAGTTCTTC. Its translation: CASSATSGSYNEQFF.

The chain links TRBV11-2 to TRBJ2-7; the D gene is possibly TRBD2 (6 bases). Germline-derived CDR1 and CDR2 are SGHAT and FQNNGV. V dropped 2 bases and J dropped 5 bases, with 16 bases sitting between them. CDR3 length: 15 amino acids. CDR3: CASSLLGGITDEQYF. CDR3 coding DNA: TGTGCCAGCAGCTTATTGGGCGGGATTACGGACGAGCAGTACTTC.

J is TRBJ2-7 and V is TRBV10-2; tentatively, D is TRBD2 (7 bases). The CDR3 is 16 residues long. V was clipped by 0 bases and J by 4 bases, with 16 bases between them. Germline V lookup: CDR1 WSHSY, CDR2 SAAADI. CDR3 protein: CASSESVGGRPYEQYF. The CDR3 nucleotides read TGCGCCAGCAGTGAGTCGGTCGGGGGGCGTCCATACGAGCAGTACTTC.

The CDR3 DNA reads TGTGCCAGCAGGAATCCGGGACAGTGGGGCTACACCTTC. Its translation: CASRNPGQWGYTF. The chain carries TRBV9 and TRBJ1-2, with 7 positions matching TRBD1. CDR1 and CDR2 (germline): SGDLS, YYNGEE. CDR3 size: 13 residues. With 5 bases clipped from V and 8 bases from J, the junction kept 9 bases outside the gene matches.

The rearrangement uses TRBV7-2 and TRBJ1-1; TRBD1 matches 10 bases. Germline V gives CDR1 SGHTA, CDR2 FQGNSA. V lost 2 bases and J lost 1; bases outside the gene matches: 10. The CDR3 loop spans 18 amino acids. CDR3 DNA: TGTGCCAGCAGCTTACAAAGGAGGACAGGGGGAGGGAACACTGAAGCTTTCTTT. This translates into CASSLQRRTGGGNTEAFF.

This clone was seen just once. This chain uses TRBV9 with TRBJ1-4, with D possibly being TRBD1 (5 bases). The V and J ends lost 4 bases and 2 bases respectively, with 12 bases between them. Germline V CDR1 and CDR2: SGDLS, YYNGEE. This CDR3 spans 15 amino acids. The CDR3 DNA follows: TGTGCCAGCAGCCAATCAGGGTTCACTAATGAAAAACTGTTTTTT. Its protein is CASSQSGFTNEKLFF. Based on the CDR3 plus reference TRBV9 and TRBJ1-4, the full variable domain is DSGVTQTPKHLITATGQRVTLRCSPRSGDLSVYWYQQSLDQGLQFLIQYYNGEERAKGNILERFSAQQFPDLHSELNLSSLELGDSALYFCASSQSGFTNEKLFFGSGTQLSVL.

The V call is TRBV28, the J call TRBJ2-5, with TRBD2 identical over 9 bases. The V and J ends lost 7 bases and 6 bases, in that order; junction bases with no gene match: 21. The CDR3 sequence is 18 residues long. CDR1 and CDR2 from the germline V gene are MDHEN and SYDVKM. The CDR3 DNA follows: TGTGCCAGCAAGCTCCACGGGCTAGCGGGGAGGCGGGGGCAGACCCAGTACTTC. Its protein product is CASKLHGLAGRRGQTQYF.